This TCR beta chain was sequenced during a study of OX40 agonist ivuxolimab in advanced cancers. Study-wide context: Males comprised roughly four fifths of the group, whose mean age was approximately 61 years (range about 20 to 85).

Broader study findings: Among the least clonally expanded were partial responders at 0.1-3.0 mg/kg.

This CDR3 has 14 amino acids. In germline, CDR1 is SGHRS, CDR2 YFSETQ. V gave up 1 base and J gave up 8 bases, with 13 bases separating them. Patients with autoimmune history or systemic immunosuppression were excluded. Cycle 7 day 1, cycle 4 day 1, and baseline were the timepoints at which blood was sampled. In the case of this clone: The antigen remains undetermined.

Some clones are missing from TCRdb's copy, which holds only in-frame ones; the method was immunoSEQ multiplex PCR. The top ten clones hold about 5% of a sample with 55,000 to 80,000 clones, about 90% of them seen once. The sample here was CD4+ or CD8+ T cells sorted from blood, taken in a trial of the OX40 agonist ivuxolimab. The receptor comes from an adult with an advanced solid tumor such as melanoma, head and neck, liver or kidney cancer. The chain joins TRBV5-1 to TRBJ2-1; D not certain. The CDR3 DNA sequence: TGCGCCAGCAGCTTGTACGGAAAATCGGATGAGCAGTTCTTC. This sequence encodes CASSLYGKSDEQFF. Full variable domain (rest looked up from reference TRBV5-1 and TRBJ2-1): KAGVTQTPRYLIKTRGQQVTLSCSPISGHRSVSWYQQTPGQGLQFLFEYFSETQRNKGNFPGRFSGRQFSNSRSEMNVSTLELGDSALYLCASSLYGKSDEQFFGPGTRLTVL.